Below, 4 T cell receptor beta chains from the same sample are listed, as sequenced in a study of regulatory T cells in long-lasting Graves disease. Time point of the sample: persistent/refractory GD, antithyroid drugs over 5 years with positive TRAb. The TCR library was prepared using RNA isolated from PBMCs. Building of the TCR beta libraries involved iRepertoire HTBI primers and Arm-PCR of CDR3 regions. TCRdb re-derived calls from the multiplex PCR reads in MiXCR, one entry per CDR3 protein. This sample has hundreds of thousands of distinct CDR3 sequences; around a fifth occur once, and the top ten carry roughly 27%. The starting material was peripheral blood mononuclear cells (PBMCs), obtained when the disease was refractory, from a patient treated with antithyroid drugs. Receptors originate from a female donor with Graves disease.

The V call is TRBV19, the J call TRBJ1-6; TRBD1 is a possible D gene (6 bases). V was cut by 2 bases and J by 8 bases, with 7 bases left in between. Germline V gives CDR1 LNHDA, CDR2 SQIVND (reference sequence). The CDR3 extends over 13 amino acids. CDR3 nucleotide sequence: TGTGCCAGTAGTATAAAGGGGGATTCACCCCTCCACTTT. It is translated as CASSIKGDSPLHF.

This clonotype was observed many times. The chain joins TRBV12-3 or TRBV12-4 to TRBJ1-5, with D maybe TRBD1 (6 bases). V was trimmed by 3 bases and J by 1 base, leaving 7 bases between them. This CDR3 has 14 amino acids. CDR3 DNA sequence: TGTGCCAGCAGTTTTCAGGGGAGCAATCAGCCCCAGCATTTT. This codes for CASSFQGSNQPQHF.

At least ten counts were recorded for this clonotype. The J gene is TRBJ1-6, the V gene TRBV28; D call uncertain. From germline, CDR1 is MDHEN and CDR2 SYDVKM. Trimming cost V 7 bases and J 0 bases, with 10 bases left between them. The CDR3 is made up of 15 amino acids. CDR3 in DNA: TGTGCCAGCACCGCCGGGAGCTCCTATAATTCACCCCTCCACTTT. Protein: CASTAGSSYNSPLHF.

A word on this clonotype: No conserved phenylalanine or tryptophan ends this CDR3, so it is likely a read error. The chain has TRBV3-1 and TRBJ1-1; perhaps TRBD1 as D (6 bases). Between the trimmed V and J ends, which lost 4 bases and 4 bases, there was a span of 10 bases. Looked up from germline, CDR1 is LGHDT and CDR2 is YNNKEL (reference sequence). The CDR3 sequence is 13 residues long. The CDR3 spells CASSLRGGTEAFS. The DNA for the CDR3 is TGTGCCAGCAGCCTTAGAGGGGGCACTGAAGCTTTCTCT.